This T cell receptor (beta chain) originates from a study of blood T cells in healthy people across ages. General study findings and limits: Donor CMV infection status was unknown, possibly confounding age-related changes in expanded clonotypes.

The CDR3 is 16 residues long. CDR1 is MNHEY, CDR2 SMNVEV, per germline (reference sequence). V was shortened by 7 bases and J by 6 bases, with 19 bases between the two germline ends. A J-beta primer mix and a sample-barcoded 5' primer were used in a second PCR of about 7 to 11 cycles. From the 5' RACE reads, TCRdb called clonotypes with MiXCR, one entry per CDR3 protein. The profile covers just under 900,000 distinct CDR3 sequences, with around 28% appearing a single time and roughly 17% taken by the ten largest. The people who gave samples were healthy Caucasians from Russia, aged roughly 6 to 100. Peripheral blood samples of roughly 9.8 milliliters were drawn from each donor. This clonotype has only a few counts. What it binds is not known.

This chain connects TRBV27 to TRBJ1-6; no clear D gene. The source material was blood. The receptor was derived from a woman of 80 years or more in good health. Here the CDR3 reads CASKPEASVFNSPLHF. In nucleotides, the CDR3 is TGTGCCAGCAAACCTGAGGCCTCAGTGTTTAATTCACCCCTCCACTTT.